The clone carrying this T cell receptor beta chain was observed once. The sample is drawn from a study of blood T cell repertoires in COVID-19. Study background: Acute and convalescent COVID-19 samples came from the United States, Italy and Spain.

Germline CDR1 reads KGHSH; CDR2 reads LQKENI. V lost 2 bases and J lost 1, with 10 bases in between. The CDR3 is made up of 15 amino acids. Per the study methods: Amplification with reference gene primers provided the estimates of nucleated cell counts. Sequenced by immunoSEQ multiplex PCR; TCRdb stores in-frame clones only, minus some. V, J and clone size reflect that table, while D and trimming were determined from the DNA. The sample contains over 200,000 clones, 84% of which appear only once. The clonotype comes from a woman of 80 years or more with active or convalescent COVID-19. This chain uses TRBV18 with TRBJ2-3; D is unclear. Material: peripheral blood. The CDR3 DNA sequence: TGTGCCAGCTCACCAGGGCCCGTGGGCACAGATACGCAGTATTTT. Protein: CASSPGPVGTDTQYF. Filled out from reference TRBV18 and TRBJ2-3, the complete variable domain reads NAGVMQNPRHLVRRRGQEARLRCSPMKGHSHVYWYRQLPEEGLKFMVYLQKENIIDESGMPKERFSAEFPKEGPSILRIQQVVRGDSAAYFCASSPGPVGTDTQYFGPGTRLTVL.